This entry lists 7 T cell receptor beta chains sequenced from one sample in a study of T-cell memory formation after mild COVID-19. TCRdb ran MiXCR on the 5' RACE reads and lists one entry per CDR3 protein. The repertoire includes approximately 440,000 distinct CDR3 sequences, around 18% of them detected once, and roughly 8.4% sits in the top ten. The sequenced material came from PBMCs or a T cell subset sorted from them (not recorded which). These receptors were taken from an adult woman who had mild COVID-19 (a few samples of this study predate the infection). Cell type and time point are not known.

This rearrangement joins TRBV15 to TRBJ1-6; D ambiguous. The CDR3 spans 14 residues. Trimming took 0 bases from V and 5 from J, leaving 5 bases between them. CDR1 is LNHNV and CDR2 is YYDKDF in the germline V gene (reference sequence). The CDR3 DNA reads TGTGCCACCAGCAGAGACAGAAATAATTCACCCCTCCACTTT. This sequence encodes CATSRDRNNSPLHF.

This chain connects TRBV7-9 to TRBJ2-1, with a weak D call TRBD2 (6 bases). This CDR3 spans 15 amino acids. Germline-derived CDR1 and CDR2 are SEHNR and FQNEAQ (reference sequence). V was clipped by 1 base and J by 9 bases, with 16 bases between them. In nucleotides, the CDR3 is TGTGCCAGCAGCTTAGGGAGTAGCGGCAGGAGTGAGCAGTTCTTC. Translated, it gives CASSLGSSGRSEQFF.

This clonotype has more than one count but fewer than ten. This chain uses TRBV19 with TRBJ2-2, with D uncertain. The CDR3 sequence is 14 residues long. Germline V lookup: CDR1 LNHDA, CDR2 SQIVND (reference sequence). The ends were cut back, 5 bases at V and 7 bases at J, with 14 bases in the middle. The DNA of the CDR3 is TGTGCCAGTAGTTATCACGGACGGCACGGGGAGCTGTTTTTT. Protein: CASSYHGRHGELFF.

This clonotype was detected only a few times. The V gene is TRBV7-9, the J gene TRBJ1-2; weak D call: TRBD1 (5 bases). The CDR3 length is 16 residues. Germline CDR1 SEHNR, CDR2 FQNEAQ (reference sequence). With 5 bases removed from V and 0 bases from J, the gap between germline ends came to 16 bases. CDR3 DNA: TGTGCCAGCAGCAACCCCCGGGACGGAGCTAACTATGGCTACACCTTC. The encoded protein is CASSNPRDGANYGYTF.

This clonotype was seen only a few times. The CDR3 DNA is TGCAGCGTTGATGCGGTTCCGGGGGCGTTTAATGAGCAGTTCTTC. As protein: CSVDAVPGAFNEQFF. V and J are TRBV29-1 and TRBJ2-1; possibly TRBD1 or TRBD2 for D (6 bases each). CDR3 size: 15 residues. V lost 3 bases and J 7 bases, leaving 19 bases between the germline ends. Germline V gives CDR1 SQVTM, CDR2 ANQGSEA.

The chain employs TRBV24-1 and TRBJ1-2; D is undetermined. The length of the CDR3 is 13 residues. With 2 bases removed from V and 8 bases from J, the gap between germline ends came to 11 bases. Germline V gene lookup returns CDR1 KGHDR and CDR2 SFDVKD. CDR3 sequence: CATSDWRRGGYTF. The CDR3 DNA is TGTGCCACCAGTGATTGGAGACGGGGAGGCTACACCTTC.

This sequence joins TRBV6-2 or TRBV6-3 and TRBJ2-3; D is unclear. The germline CDR1 and CDR2 sequences are MNHEY and SVGEGT. CDR3 length: 14 amino acids. The V end was cut by 0 bases, the J end by 4 bases, with 8 bases between. The CDR3 region is CASSYSLVSDTQYF. The DNA of the CDR3 is TGTGCCAGCAGTTACTCGTTAGTCTCAGATACGCAGTATTTT.